Below are 31 T cell receptor beta chains sequenced from a single sample in a study of CD8 T cells in ankylosing spondylitis. No antigen has been identified for these receptors. TCRdb used MiXCR to reprocess the 5' RACE reads, holding one entry per CDR3 protein. The repertoire holds about 750,000 distinct CDR3 sequences, with 15% to 20% as singletons. Notes on the study in general: Fewer than ten highly homologous variants made up a TCR beta motif that seemed to typify ankylosing spondylitis blood.

The specimen sequenced was blood, either unsorted or a sorted T cell fraction (not recorded which). All receptors come from a male donor with ankylosing spondylitis.

This clonotype has at least ten counts. The chain employs TRBV4-3 and TRBJ1-3, with TRBD1 matching over 7 bases. V was clipped by 0 bases and J by 7 bases; unmatched bases: 9. Germline-derived CDR1 and CDR2 are LGHNA and YSLEER. The CDR3 loop spans 16 amino acids. The CDR3: CASSQEAGGTRNTIYF. CDR3 nucleotides: TGCGCCAGCAGCCAAGAGGCAGGGGGTACTAGGAACACCATATATTTT.

This chain connects TRBV5-1 to TRBJ2-3; 8 bases match TRBD2. V was pared by 4 bases and J by 0 bases, with 7 bases of the junction left unmatched. CDR3 length: 16 residues. The germline CDR1 and CDR2 sequences are SGHRS and YFSETQ. The CDR3 loop reads CASSPLLAASTDTQYF. As DNA, the CDR3 is TGCGCCAGCAGCCCGCTACTAGCGGCAAGCACAGATACGCAGTATTTT. The full variable domain, completed using reference TRBV5-1 and TRBJ2-3, is KAGVTQTPRYLIKTRGQQVTLSCSPISGHRSVSWYQQTPGQGLQFLFEYFSETQRNKGNFPGRFSGRQFSNSRSEMNVSTLELGDSALYLCASSPLLAASTDTQYFGPGTRLTVL.

This clonotype was recorded many times. At one boundary the junction diverges from the germline segment, which might be a read error. The chain links TRBV5-1 to TRBJ1-1; the D gene is possibly TRBD1 (5 bases). The germline CDR1 and CDR2 sequences are SGHRS and YFSETQ. This CDR3 contains 15 residues. In nucleotides, the CDR3 is TGCGCCAGCAGCTTCATGACAGTCTCGAACGCTGAAGCTTTCTTT. Translated, it gives CASSFMTVSNAEAFF.

V usage is TRBV12-3 or TRBV12-4 and J usage is TRBJ2-6; no clear D. V was trimmed by 6 bases and J by 0 bases, leaving 6 bases between them. This CDR3 comprises 14 residues. The CDR3 bases are TGTGCCAGCAGGGTTTACTCTGGGGCCAACGTCCTGACTTTC. The encoded protein is CASRVYSGANVLTF.

This clonotype was detected a few times. The CDR3 sequence: CASELGGGTSGYNEQFF. The CDR3 nucleotides are TGTGCCAGCGAACTTGGGGGAGGGACTAGCGGATACAATGAGCAGTTCTTC. The chain is built from TRBV7-9 and TRBJ2-1; 11 positions match TRBD2. J lost 4 bases, V lost 8 bases, and 13 bases had no gene match. There are 17 residues in the CDR3. Germline V gives CDR1 SEHNR, CDR2 FQNEAQ (reference sequence).

The V and J genes are TRBV30 and TRBJ2-7, with D perhaps being TRBD1 or TRBD2 (5 bases each). The CDR3 runs to 12 residues. The germline V and J ends were trimmed by 5 bases and 5 bases, with 13 bases remaining between them. Looked up from germline, CDR1 is GTSNPN and CDR2 is SVGIG (reference sequence). CDR3: CAWSGGFDEQYF. CDR3 in DNA: TGTGCCTGGTCTGGGGGATTCGACGAGCAGTACTTC.

This clonotype was detected only a few times. This chain joins TRBV5-1 and TRBJ1-4, with TRBD1 as a possible D gene (6 bases). Deletions cut 0 bases from V and 7 bases from J, with 13 bases between. The CDR3 is made up of 15 amino acids. Germline-derived CDR1 and CDR2 are SGHRS and YFSETQ. This CDR3 is CASSLAGGAGEKLFF. The CDR3 nucleotides are TGCGCCAGCAGCTTGGCCGGGGGCGCGGGTGAAAAACTGTTTTTT.

A remark on this clonotype: It is likely a read error, because the conserved phenylalanine at the end of the CDR3 is missing. The DNA is omitted, as the CDR3 cannot be located on it reliably, and the CDR3 follows TCRdb's listing. The chain is built from TRBV27 and TRBJ2-1; TRBD1 reflects the table's D call only, with no check against the DNA. The CDR3 spans 10 residues, counting both ends. Germline V CDR1 and CDR2: MNHEY, SMNVEV (reference sequence). CDR3 sequence reads: CARGRDRGPS.

The chain is built from TRBV20-1 and TRBJ1-1, with D hard to call. This CDR3 contains 13 residues. Trimming removed 6 bases at V and 6 bases at J, with 17 bases between. Germline-derived CDR1 and CDR2 are DFQATT and SNEGSKA (reference sequence). The CDR3 DNA reads TGCAGTGCGCGACCCCCGGAAAACGCTGAAGCTTTCTTT. Encoded protein: CSARPPENAEAFF.

A few counts support this clonotype. The gene calls are TRBV6-5 and TRBJ2-1; the match to TRBD1 covers 8 bases. The CDR3 has 15 residues. CDR1 is MNHEY, CDR2 SVGAGI, per germline. Losses at the gene ends were 0 bases for V and 7 bases for J; bases not matched to a gene: 5. Here the CDR3 reads CASSYSRTGRNEQFF. The CDR3 DNA is TGTGCCAGCAGTTACTCCAGGACAGGGCGAAATGAGCAGTTCTTC.

In DNA form, the CDR3 reads TGCGCCAGCATTAGGGCATCTGCCGGGAGGAACATTCAGTACTTC. It yields the protein CASIRASAGRNIQYF. The rearrangement links TRBV5-1 to TRBJ2-4; 7 positions match TRBD2. V shed 6 bases, J shed 7 bases, and the junction held 13 bases outside the gene matches. Germline V lookup: CDR1 SGHRS, CDR2 YFSETQ. This CDR3 contains 15 residues.

The sample holds many counts of this clonotype. The chain combines TRBV28 with TRBJ2-1; 9 nucleotides agree with TRBD1. This CDR3 comprises 16 residues. Trimming cost V 6 bases and J 4 bases; bases outside gene matches: 10. Germline assignment: CDR1 MDHEN and CDR2 SYDVKM. The CDR3 nucleotides are TGTGCCAGCAGATCGCGACAGGGGGGAAGTTACAATGAGCAGTTCTTC. It encodes CASRSRQGGSYNEQFF. The full variable domain, completed using reference TRBV28 and TRBJ2-1, is DVKVTQSSRYLVKRTGEKVFLECVQDMDHENMFWYRQDPGLGLRLIYFSYDVKMKEKGDIPEGYSVSREKKERFSLILESASTNQTSMYLCASRSRQGGSYNEQFFGPGTRLTVL.

This clonotype was seen more than once but under ten times. The V call is TRBV7-9, the J call TRBJ1-4, with TRBD1 identical over 10 bases. Looked up from germline, CDR1 is SEHNR and CDR2 is FQNEAQ (reference sequence). Germline trimming cut 5 bases from V and 7 bases from J; bases unmatched to any gene: 7. The CDR3 consists of 15 residues. The chain's CDR3 is CASSPPGQGFEKLFF. DNA for the CDR3: TGTGCCAGCAGCCCTCCGGGACAGGGGTTTGAAAAACTGTTTTTT.

The chain combines TRBV6-4 with TRBJ2-1; D might be TRBD1 (5 bases). V gave up 6 bases and J gave up 6 bases, with 15 bases separating them. The CDR3 runs 14 residues. Germline CDR1 MRHNA, CDR2 SNTAGT. For the CDR3, the DNA is TGTGCCAGCAGACCCACCGGCAGGGCCAATGAGCAGTTCTTC. Amino acid sequence: CASRPTGRANEQFF.

The V gene is TRBV7-9, the J gene TRBJ2-7; D remains unclear. V lost 0 bases to trimming and J lost 1 base, with 4 bases between them. The length of the CDR3 is 13 residues. The germline V gene has CDR1 SEHNR and CDR2 FQNEAQ (reference sequence). CDR3 bases: TGTGCCAGCAGCTTAGCGTGGTCCTACGAGCAGTACTTC. It is translated as CASSLAWSYEQYF.

This clonotype showed up many times. The chain uses TRBV9 and TRBJ2-3; TRBD1 or TRBD2 may be the D gene (6 bases each). This CDR3 contains 17 residues. Germline CDR1 and CDR2: SGDLS and YYNGEE. The germline V and J ends were trimmed by 0 bases and 4 bases, with 18 bases remaining between them. For the CDR3, the DNA is TGTGCCAGCAGCGTAGGAGGTAGCCTAAGGGGGGCAGATACGCAGTATTTT. Translated: CASSVGGSLRGADTQYF. Full variable domain (rest looked up from reference TRBV9 and TRBJ2-3): DSGVTQTPKHLITATGQRVTLRCSPRSGDLSVYWYQQSLDQGLQFLIQYYNGEERAKGNILERFSAQQFPDLHSELNLSSLELGDSALYFCASSVGGSLRGADTQYFGPGTRLTVL.

The chain recombines TRBV30 with TRBJ2-7, with TRBD1 as a possible D gene (7 bases). CDR1 is GTSNPN, CDR2 SVGIG, per germline (reference sequence). This CDR3 region has 18 residues. V was cut by 0 bases and J by 4 bases, with 25 bases left in between. The CDR3 bases are TGTGCCTGGAGTGTAACCCCCAAAAGGACAGGACGGGGGTACGAGCAGTACTTC. Protein: CAWSVTPKRTGRGYEQYF.

This clonotype occurred a few times. This chain connects TRBV7-2 to TRBJ1-1; 11 positions agree with TRBD1. Germline V lookup: CDR1 SGHTA, CDR2 FQGNSA. The CDR3 spans 16 residues. After removal of 5 bases from V and 4 bases from J, the junction contained 9 bases not matched to a gene. This CDR3 reads CASSPPGQGVGTEAFF. The CDR3 nucleotides read TGTGCCAGCAGCCCGCCGGGACAGGGGGTCGGCACTGAAGCTTTCTTT. The variable domain in full, completed from reference TRBV7-2 and TRBJ1-1, reads GAGVSQSPSNKVTEKGKDVELRCDPISGHTALYWYRQSLGQGLEFLIYFQGNSAPDKSGLPSDRFSAERTGGSVSTLTIQRTQQEDSAVYLCASSPPGQGVGTEAFFGQGTRLTVV.

This clonotype was seen a few times. V gene TRBV5-1 combines with J gene TRBJ1-1; no reliable D call. CDR3 length: 14 residues. Germline V gene data show CDR1 as SGHRS and CDR2 as YFSETQ. V lost 2 bases and J 2 bases, leaving 10 bases between the germline ends. CDR3 amino acids: CASSLAVTNTEAFF. CDR3 DNA sequence: TGCGCCAGCAGCTTAGCCGTGACTAACACTGAAGCTTTCTTT.

The V call is TRBV2, the J call TRBJ2-5, with 9 bases matching TRBD1. The V gene end was trimmed by 11 bases and the J gene end by 3 bases; junction bases not matched to a gene: 10. Per germline, CDR1 SNHLY and CDR2 FYNNEI. This CDR3 region has 14 residues. The CDR3 is CALETGGMKETQYF. CDR3 bases: TGTGCCCTAGAAACAGGGGGCATGAAAGAGACCCAGTACTTC.

This clonotype turned up a few times. This chain connects TRBV27 to TRBJ2-5; D may be TRBD2 (7 bases). Germline assignment: CDR1 MNHEY and CDR2 SMNVEV (reference sequence). The V end lost 6 bases, the J end lost 5 bases, and 19 bases lay between the germline ends. The length of the CDR3 is 15 residues. The CDR3, as DNA: TGTGCCAGCAGCCCTTCGTGGGGGGGCATGGAGACCCAGTACTTC. This translates into CASSPSWGGMETQYF.

This sequence joins TRBV3-1 and TRBJ1-5; D is unclear. Germline V gives CDR1 LGHDT, CDR2 YNNKEL (reference sequence). Trimming left V 1 base short and J 0 bases short, with 7 bases between. This CDR3 is 15 amino acids long. DNA for the CDR3: TGTGCCAGCAGCCAAGGAGTCACTAGCAATCAGCCCCAGCATTTT. Protein product: CASSQGVTSNQPQHF.

This clonotype has more than one count but fewer than ten. The chain recombines TRBV5-1 with TRBJ2-2; 8 bases line up with TRBD2. Looked up from germline, CDR1 is SGHRS and CDR2 is YFSETQ. There are 17 residues in the CDR3. The J segment lost 7 bases and the V segment lost 4 bases, leaving 15 bases of the junction unmatched. For the CDR3, the DNA is TGCGCCAGCAGCCCGACCATGGGGCTAGCGGGCCTCGGGGAGCTGTTTTTT. The encoded protein is CASSPTMGLAGLGELFF.

The chain couples TRBV28 to TRBJ2-3; 9 nucleotides line up with TRBD1. In germline, CDR1 is MDHEN, CDR2 SYDVKM. V lost 5 bases to trimming and J lost 3 bases; unmatched junction nucleotides: 9. The CDR3 contains 16 residues. CDR3 in amino acids: CASSRTGGVGTDTQYF. The CDR3 nucleotides read TGTGCCAGCAGTCGCACAGGGGGCGTAGGTACAGATACGCAGTATTTT.

The J gene is TRBJ1-3, the V gene TRBV2; D not resolved. Germline lookup yields CDR1 SNHLY and CDR2 FYNNEI. The CDR3 length is 14 residues. The V and J ends lost 6 bases and 0 bases respectively, with 9 bases between them. CDR3 in amino acids: CASRPQASGNTIYF. CDR3 DNA: TGTGCCAGCAGGCCCCAGGCCTCTGGAAACACCATATATTTT.

The CDR3 spells CASSSSSGTGVNEQFF. DNA of the CDR3: TGTGCCAGCAGCTCTTCAAGCGGGACAGGGGTCAATGAGCAGTTCTTC. The chain links TRBV7-2 to TRBJ2-1; 10 positions match TRBD1. Losses at the gene ends were 4 bases for V and 6 bases for J; bases not matched to a gene: 9. From germline, CDR1 is SGHTA and CDR2 FQGNSA. The CDR3 has 16 amino acids. Full variable domain (missing parts from reference TRBV7-2 and TRBJ2-1): GAGVSQSPSNKVTEKGKDVELRCDPISGHTALYWYRQSLGQGLEFLIYFQGNSAPDKSGLPSDRFSAERTGGSVSTLTIQRTQQEDSAVYLCASSSSSGTGVNEQFFGPGTRLTVL.

This clonotype was counted a few times. The CDR3 spells CASSPWPGQGATNEKLFF. CDR3 DNA sequence: TGCGCCAGCAGCCCCTGGCCGGGACAGGGAGCAACTAATGAAAAACTGTTTTTT. The rearrangement uses TRBV5-1 and TRBJ1-4, with TRBD1 matching 9 bases. The CDR3 covers 18 residues. The germline V gene has CDR1 SGHRS and CDR2 YFSETQ. The V gene end was trimmed by 4 bases and the J gene end by 0 bases; junction bases not matched to a gene: 10.

This rearrangement joins TRBV11-1 to TRBJ2-2; 9 bases are shared with TRBD1. Germline CDR1 reads SGHAT; CDR2 reads FQDESV (reference sequence). Trimming removed 5 bases from V and 4 bases from J; junction bases left unmatched: 14. The CDR3 is 18 amino acids. The CDR3 DNA reads TGTGCCAGCAGCGCCCGGGACAGGGTTTTCGAGAGCACCGGGGAGCTGTTTTTT. As protein: CASSARDRVFESTGELFF.

This clonotype was seen repeatedly, ten times or more. The chain joins TRBV20-1 to TRBJ2-1; TRBD2 matches at 10 bases. The CDR3 is made up of 16 amino acids. Germline V gene lookup returns CDR1 DFQATT and CDR2 SNEGSKA (reference sequence). The J segment lost 6 bases and the V segment lost 2 bases, leaving 10 bases of the junction unmatched. The CDR3 loop reads CSARRPSGGHTNEQFF. The CDR3 region has the DNA TGCAGTGCTAGAAGGCCTAGCGGGGGACATACCAATGAGCAGTTCTTC.

This clonotype was seen only a few times. V is TRBV27 and J is TRBJ1-2; 9 bases agree with TRBD1. There are 18 residues in the CDR3. The germline gives CDR1 MNHEY, CDR2 SMNVEV (reference sequence). V lost 1 base to trimming and J lost 5 bases; unmatched junction nucleotides: 14. CDR3 region: CASSLLTGGVGALYGYTF. As DNA, the CDR3 is TGTGCCAGCAGTTTATTAACAGGGGGCGTAGGGGCCCTTTATGGCTACACCTTC.

Only a few counts were recorded for this clonotype. V usage is TRBV20-1 and J usage is TRBJ2-3; 8 positions agree with TRBD2. The V gene's germline CDR1 is DFQATT and CDR2 SNEGSKA (reference sequence). The CDR3 loop spans 14 amino acids. Trimming cost V 0 bases and J 4 bases; bases outside gene matches: 3. In DNA form, the CDR3 reads TGCAGTGCTAGAGATGCGGGGGGCCCAGATACGCAGTATTTT. Protein: CSARDAGGPDTQYF.